This TCR beta chain was captured by sequencing in a study of blood T cell repertoires in COVID-19. Looking at the study overall: The United States, Italy and Spain were the sources of the acute and convalescent COVID-19 samples.

CDR3 length: 14 amino acids. Trimming stripped 3 bases from V and 7 bases from J, with 15 bases between. From germline, CDR1 is SNHLY and CDR2 FYNNEI. Clones were read by immunoSEQ multiplex PCR, and TCRdb kept only the in-frame ones, dropping some. The sample shows about 130,000 clones, about 87% of them seen only once. Source material: peripheral blood. This receptor was taken from a woman aged 55-70 years with acute or convalescent COVID-19. The chain is built from TRBV2 and TRBJ2-5; D unclear. The CDR3 is CASSEGSLSGTQYF. The CDR3 bases are TGTGCCAGCAGTGAGGGTAGCCTCTCCGGGACCCAGTACTTC.